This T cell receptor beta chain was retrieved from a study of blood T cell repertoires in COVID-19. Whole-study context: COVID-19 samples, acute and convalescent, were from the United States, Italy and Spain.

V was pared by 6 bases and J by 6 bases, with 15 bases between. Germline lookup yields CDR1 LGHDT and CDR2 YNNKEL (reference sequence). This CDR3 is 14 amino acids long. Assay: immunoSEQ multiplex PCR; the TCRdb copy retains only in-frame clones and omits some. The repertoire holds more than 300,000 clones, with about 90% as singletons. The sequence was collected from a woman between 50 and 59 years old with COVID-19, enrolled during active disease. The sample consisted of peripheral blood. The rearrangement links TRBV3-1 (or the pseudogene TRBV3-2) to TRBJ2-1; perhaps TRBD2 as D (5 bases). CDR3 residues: CASRVREWSNEQFF. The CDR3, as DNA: TGTGCCAGCAGAGTCCGGGAATGGAGCAATGAGCAGTTCTTC.